This passage covers 19 T cell receptor beta chains from one sample sequenced in a study of T cells in Graves' hyperthyroidism and ophthalmopathy (dated by TCRdb to between 2019 and 2020). Library creation used multiplex PCR. The run used an Illumina HiSeq 2000. The TCR beta CDR3 regions were amplified from RNA transcripts. For the first round of RT-PCR on the TCR CDR3, the HTBI primer set was used together with the Qiagen OneStep RT-PCR kit. The public reads were reanalyzed by TCRdb: fastp trimming at Q25, MiXCR alignment, in-frame beta chains only. Duplicate CDR3 protein sequences are folded into a single record with the most common DNA and genes. The sample table holds hundreds of thousands of distinct CDR3 sequences, of which about 20% were seen once. 47% of the sample comes from the top ten. The sample comprised blood. These receptors were collected from a man aged 35 to 55 with Graves' ophthalmopathy.

The gene calls are TRBV27 and TRBJ1-3; TRBD1 agrees at 7 bases. The CDR3 is 16 amino acids. V shed 6 bases and J 1 base; nucleotides not matched to a gene: 9. The germline V gene has CDR1 MNHEY and CDR2 SMNVEV (reference sequence). Here the CDR3 DNA reads TGTGCCAGCAGACGCTCCAGGGGGACGTCTGGAAACACCATATATTTT. Translating it yields CASRRSRGTSGNTIYF.

The sample holds many counts of this clonotype. This rearrangement joins TRBV7-2 to TRBJ1-4; 9 nucleotides agree with TRBD1. Trimming took 5 bases from V and 7 from J; bases not matched to a gene: 5. Germline V lookup: CDR1 SGHTA, CDR2 FQGNSA. The CDR3 has 14 residues. CDR3 region: CASSPDRGGEKLFF. Written as DNA, the CDR3 is TGTGCCAGCAGCCCGGACAGGGGTGGTGAAAAACTGTTTTTT.

The chain uses TRBV18 and TRBJ2-1, with 8 bases that match TRBD2. The CDR3 length is 15 residues. The germline CDR1 and CDR2 sequences are KGHSH and LQKENI. J gave up 3 bases and V 3 bases, and 4 bases lay outside the gene matches. The CDR3 reads CASSPPGLDYNEQFF. Written as DNA, the CDR3 is TGTGCCAGCTCACCTCCGGGACTAGACTACAATGAGCAGTTCTTC.

This chain links TRBV5-1 with TRBJ1-1, with D uncertain. Germline CDR1 and CDR2: SGHRS and YFSETQ. The CDR3 extends over 15 amino acids. Trimming pared 0 bases from V and 0 bases from J, leaving 9 bases between. The CDR3 reads CASSLGAGVNTEAFF. For the CDR3, the DNA is TGCGCCAGCAGCTTGGGGGCAGGCGTGAACACTGAAGCTTTCTTT.

V and J are TRBV2 and TRBJ1-1; TRBD1 agrees at 7 bases. The CDR3 runs to 16 residues. V shed 4 bases, J shed 4 bases, and the junction held 12 bases outside the gene matches. The germline V gene encodes CDR1 SNHLY and CDR2 FYNNEI. The CDR3 bases are TGTGCCAGCAGTGCAGCGACAGGGATTGATACCACTGAAGCTTTCTTT. Its protein is CASSAATGIDTTEAFF. The full variable domain, with the rest looked up from reference TRBV2 and TRBJ1-1, is EPEVTQTPSHQVTQMGQEVILRCVPISNHLYFYWYRQILGQKVEFLVSFYNNEISEKSEIFDDQFSVERPDGSNFTLKIRSTKLEDSAMYFCASSAATGIDTTEAFFGQGTRLTVV.

This clonotype was seen a few times. The chain uses TRBV7-2 and TRBJ1-2; tentative D call: TRBD1 (6 bases). The germline V gene has CDR1 SGHTA and CDR2 FQGNSA. This CDR3 is 18 amino acids long. Trimming shortened V by 5 bases and J by 7 bases, and 29 bases separated the two germline ends. The CDR3 sequence: CASSRITFGQYRNLGYTF. The CDR3 DNA reads TGTGCCAGCAGCCGGATAACATTTGGACAGTACCGAAATCTTGGCTACACCTTC.

This clonotype occurred many times. The chain couples TRBV28 to TRBJ1-2; a possible D gene is TRBD1 (5 bases). V was clipped by 8 bases and J by 4 bases, with 11 bases between them. CDR1 is MDHEN and CDR2 is SYDVKM in the germline V gene. The CDR3 contains 12 residues. The CDR3 spells CASLQDSYGYTF. CDR3 coding DNA: TGTGCCAGCCTACAGGACTCCTATGGCTACACCTTC.

This clonotype was detected only a few times. The rearrangement uses TRBV12-3 or TRBV12-4 and TRBJ2-6, with D maybe TRBD2 (6 bases). CDR3 length: 14 amino acids. Trimming shortened V by 8 bases and J by 2 bases, and 10 bases separated the two germline ends. The DNA for the CDR3 is TGTGCCAGCGGGCGGGAAGCTGGGGCCAACGTCCTGACTTTC. It codes for CASGREAGANVLTF.

With respect to this clonotype: A read error is possible here, since a much larger clone lies one base away. The chain employs TRBV2 and TRBJ1-1; unclear D gene. CDR3 length: 13 amino acids. In germline, CDR1 is SNHLY, CDR2 FYNNEI. In DNA, the CDR3 is TGTGCCAGCAGGGGGTCAGAGAACGCTGAAGCTTTCTTT. Its translation is CASRGSENAEAFF. The variable domain in full, with the rest retrieved from reference TRBV2 and TRBJ1-1, is EPEVTQTPSHQVTQMGQEVILRCVPISNHLYFYWYRQILGQKVEFLVSFYNNEISEKSEIFDDQFSVERPDGSNFTLKIRSTKLEDSAMYFCASRGSENAEAFFGQGTRLTVV.

The sample holds many counts of this clonotype. This sequence joins TRBV11-2 and TRBJ1-1; TRBD1 aligns across 8 bases. This CDR3 is built from 16 residues. Germline V CDR1 and CDR2: SGHAT, FQNNGV. J lost 0 bases, V lost 3 bases, and 6 bases had no gene match. CDR3 nucleotides: TGTGCCAGCAGCTTCGGACAGGGCGCTATGAACACTGAAGCTTTCTTT. Translation: CASSFGQGAMNTEAFF.

This clonotype was observed at least ten times. The V gene is TRBV7-9, the J gene TRBJ1-1, with D possibly TRBD1 on 6 matching bases. This CDR3 contains 15 residues. The V and J ends lost 5 bases and 0 bases respectively, with 13 bases between them. Germline CDR1 and CDR2: SEHNR and FQNEAQ (reference sequence). As DNA, the CDR3 is TGTGCCAGCAGCACCGGGGACACTCTGAACACTGAAGCTTTCTTT. Its translation is CASSTGDTLNTEAFF.

The chain uses TRBV7-2 and TRBJ1-5; no definite D call. Between the trimmed V and J ends, which lost 2 bases and 5 bases, there was a span of 10 bases. This CDR3 is 14 amino acids long. Germline V gene data show CDR1 as SGHTA and CDR2 as FQGNSA. CDR3 in amino acids: CASSLMSRDQPQHF. The CDR3 nucleotides read TGTGCCAGCAGCTTAATGAGCCGAGATCAGCCCCAGCATTTT.

V gene TRBV20-1 combines with J gene TRBJ2-5; 12 bases agree with TRBD2. CDR1 is DFQATT and CDR2 is SNEGSKA in the germline V gene (reference sequence). V lost 2 bases, J lost 0 bases, and 13 bases stayed unmatched. The CDR3 loop spans 19 amino acids. The CDR3 DNA sequence: TGCAGTGCTAGAAACCCCAGGGCTAGCGGGAGGGCCGACCAAGAGACCCAGTACTTC. It encodes CSARNPRASGRADQETQYF.

The table lists this clonotype with a few counts. The V gene is TRBV20-1, the J gene TRBJ2-7; maybe TRBD2 (6 bases). The ends were cut back, 1 base at V and 5 bases at J, with 9 bases in the middle. This CDR3 spans 12 amino acids. Germline V gives CDR1 DFQATT, CDR2 SNEGSKA (reference sequence). The CDR3 DNA is TGCAGTGCTAGAGGCGGGGCCCACGAGCAGTACTTC. This sequence encodes CSARGGAHEQYF.

A note on this clonotype: A much larger clone lies one base from this, so it may be a read error. The genes are TRBV11-2 and TRBJ1-1; D ambiguous. Germline values: CDR1 SGHAT, CDR2 FQNNGV. The CDR3 sequence is 15 residues long. V lost 9 bases, J lost 5 bases, and 22 bases lay in between. The CDR3 sequence is CARSRTSVLGTEAFF. DNA for the CDR3: TGTGCCAGAAGCCGGACTTCCGTGCTGGGGACTGAAGCTTTCTTT.

This chain joins TRBV5-1 and TRBJ2-3; 13 bases are shared with TRBD2. The V segment lost 4 bases and the J segment 2 bases; nucleotides outside the gene matches: 4. Germline values: CDR1 SGHRS, CDR2 YFSETQ. CDR3 length: 16 amino acids. The CDR3 region is CASSPTSGRYTDTQYF. Written as DNA, the CDR3 is TGCGCCAGCAGCCCGACTAGCGGGAGGTACACAGATACGCAGTATTTT.

This clonotype was observed a handful of times. This chain joins TRBV10-3 and TRBJ2-6; D remains ambiguous. CDR1 and CDR2 from the germline V gene are ENHRY and SYGVKD. The CDR3 is 17 amino acids. Deletions cut 0 bases from V and 2 bases from J, with 11 bases between. In DNA form, the CDR3 reads TGTGCCATCAGTGAGTCGAGGCAGACTCCTGGGGCCAACGTCCTGACTTTC. Residues: CAISESRQTPGANVLTF.

This clonotype has a handful of counts. V usage is TRBV29-1 and J usage is TRBJ1-2; no clear D. The germline gives CDR1 SQVTM, CDR2 ANQGSEA. V lost 7 bases, J lost 12 bases, and 21 bases lay in between. This CDR3 has 12 residues. This chain's CDR3 is CSDSSNSYGHTF. The CDR3 DNA reads as TGCAGCGATTCGTCGAACAGTTACGGCCACACCTTC.

This clonotype was found a few times. This sequence joins TRBV18 and TRBJ2-5; the match to TRBD1 covers 7 bases. Germline lookup yields CDR1 KGHSH and CDR2 LQKENI. This CDR3 has 15 residues. J lost 2 bases, V lost 4 bases, and 7 bases had no gene match. The CDR3 sequence is CASSRLQGRQETQYF. As DNA, the CDR3 is TGTGCCAGCTCACGTTTACAGGGGCGACAAGAGACCCAGTACTTC.